Following are 18 T cell receptor beta chains from one sample sequenced in a study of T cell changes during pregnancy in multiple sclerosis (dated by TCRdb to the late 2010s). Libraries were constructed by the immunoSEQ multiplex PCR assay. The clones in this table, taken by TCRdb from immuneACCESS, are in-frame only. Not every clone is retained; where verified, under half of the shortfall comes from an unresolved V gene, and the cause of the rest is unknown. The sample has about 39,000 clones on record, approximately 93% of them singletons. The ten most abundant clones make up about 0.41% of the sample. The sequences come from CD4+ T cells from peripheral blood mononuclear cells, collected in the first trimester of pregnancy. Receptor source: a female donor with multiple sclerosis, enrolled in a pregnancy study.

The genes are TRBV6-6 and TRBJ2-7; 10 nucleotides line up with TRBD1. Trimming took 6 bases from V and 2 from J; bases not matched to a gene: 1. Germline V gene sequence: CDR1 MNHNY, CDR2 SVGAGI (reference sequence). The CDR3 covers 13 residues. CDR3 residues: CASRGQGAYEQYF. The CDR3 coding sequence is TGTGCCAGCAGAGGACAGGGGGCCTACGAGCAGTACTTC.

This chain uses TRBV7-9 with TRBJ2-3; TRBD2 is a possible D gene (5 bases). Trimming left V 3 bases short and J 0 bases short, with 13 bases between. This CDR3 spans 16 amino acids. Germline loops: CDR1 SEHNR, CDR2 FQNEAQ (reference sequence). DNA of the CDR3: TGTGCCAGCAGCTTGAAAAGGGAGTGGAGCACAGATACGCAGTATTTT. Encoded protein: CASSLKREWSTDTQYF.

This clone was seen once. This chain links TRBV27 with TRBJ2-1; 11 bases fit TRBD1. Per the germline V gene, CDR1 is MNHEY and CDR2 is SMNVEV (reference sequence). The CDR3 has 17 residues. Trimming cost V 2 bases and J 9 bases; bases outside gene matches: 12. The CDR3 nucleotides read TGTGCCAGCAGTTTAGACTCCGGGACAGGGGGTTTGAGTGAGCAGTTCTTC. Protein: CASSLDSGTGGLSEQFF.

In this sample, this clone turned up once. The J gene is TRBJ1-4, the V gene TRBV11-2; D gene uncertain. The germline gives CDR1 SGHAT, CDR2 FQNNGV. This CDR3 region has 12 residues. V shed 3 bases and J shed 8 bases, with 7 bases lying between them. CDR3 sequence reads: CASSFGTEKLFF. DNA for the CDR3: TGTGCCAGCAGCTTTGGCACCGAAAAACTGTTTTTT.

The V gene is TRBV6-1, the J gene TRBJ2-7; 8 nucleotides match TRBD1. Germline values: CDR1 MNHNS, CDR2 SASEGT. CDR3 length: 15 amino acids. Losses at the gene ends were 3 bases for V and 2 bases for J; bases not matched to a gene: 6. The CDR3, as DNA: TGTGCCAGCAGTGAGGTCGGGACAGGTCCCTACGAGCAGTACTTC. Encoded protein: CASSEVGTGPYEQYF.

The chain has TRBV9 and TRBJ2-1, with TRBD1 matching over 7 bases. In germline, CDR1 is SGDLS, CDR2 YYNGEE. J lost 4 bases, V lost 0 bases, and 7 bases had no gene match. There are 16 residues in the CDR3. The CDR3 DNA follows: TGTGCCAGCAGCGTAGCTGGAAGGGGGCCTTACAATGAGCAGTTCTTC. Its translation: CASSVAGRGPYNEQFF. The full variable domain, completed using reference TRBV9 and TRBJ2-1, is DSGVTQTPKHLITATGQRVTLRCSPRSGDLSVYWYQQSLDQGLQFLIQYYNGEERAKGNILERFSAQQFPDLHSELNLSSLELGDSALYFCASSVAGRGPYNEQFFGPGTRLTVL.

V is TRBV7-2 and J is TRBJ1-1; perhaps TRBD1 as D (5 bases). CDR1 and CDR2 from the germline V gene are SGHTA and FQGNSA. V was clipped by 3 bases and J by 2 bases, with 13 bases between them. The CDR3 totals 15 residues. CDR3 coding DNA: TGTGCCAGCAGCTTGAGAAGGGGATCTAACACTGAAGCTTTCTTT. Translated: CASSLRRGSNTEAFF. Full variable domain (missing parts from reference TRBV7-2 and TRBJ1-1): GAGVSQSPSNKVTEKGKDVELRCDPISGHTALYWYRQSLGQGLEFLIYFQGNSAPDKSGLPSDRFSAERTGGSVSTLTIQRTQQEDSAVYLCASSLRRGSNTEAFFGQGTRLTVV.

The V and J genes are TRBV7-2 and TRBJ2-1, with D possibly matching TRBD2 (5 bases). V lost 1 base, J lost 2 bases, and 12 bases lay in between. Looked up from germline, CDR1 is SGHTA and CDR2 is FQGNSA. This CDR3 comprises 16 residues. The CDR3 DNA reads as TGTGCCAGCAGCTTAGGCGAGGGCTATGCCTACAATGAGCAGTTCTTC. It translates to CASSLGEGYAYNEQFF.

The chain joins TRBV20-1 to TRBJ2-1; no definite D call. Looked up from germline, CDR1 is DFQATT and CDR2 is SNEGSKA (reference sequence). The CDR3 extends over 10 amino acids. The V gene lost 5 bases and the J gene lost 9 bases, with 8 bases spanning the gap. The CDR3 coding sequence is TGCAGTGCTTCCTATCGTGAGCAGTTCTTC. Translation: CSASYREQFF.

The V and J genes are TRBV7-2 and TRBJ2-7; no reliable D call. The CDR3 covers 15 residues. V was clipped by 1 base and J by 1 base, with 11 bases between them. CDR1 SGHTA and CDR2 FQGNSA come from the germline V gene. CDR3 protein: CASSLGFPGSYEQYF. The CDR3 region has the DNA TGTGCCAGCAGCTTAGGGTTTCCAGGATCCTACGAGCAGTACTTC.

In its sample, this clone was seen a few times. The V gene is TRBV14, the J gene TRBJ2-7, with D possibly being TRBD1 (6 bases). CDR3 size: 14 residues. In germline, CDR1 is SGHDN, CDR2 FVKESK. V lost 1 base and J 2 bases, leaving 9 bases between the germline ends. The CDR3 region is CASSQGRGAYEQYF. Written as DNA, the CDR3 is TGTGCCAGCAGCCAAGGCAGGGGAGCCTACGAGCAGTACTTC.

The chain has TRBV28 and TRBJ2-5; 10 bases align to TRBD1. This CDR3 is built from 15 residues. J gave up 3 bases and V 3 bases, and 4 bases lay outside the gene matches. From germline, CDR1 is MDHEN and CDR2 SYDVKM. CDR3 DNA: TGTGCCAGCAGTTTTCTCGGGACAGGGGAAGAGACCCAGTACTTC. It codes for CASSFLGTGEETQYF.

The rearrangement links TRBV2 to TRBJ2-2; D uncertain. There are 14 residues in the CDR3. CDR1 and CDR2 (germline): SNHLY, FYNNEI. V lost 0 bases and J 5 bases, leaving 7 bases between the germline ends. The CDR3: CASSEALRTGELFF. The CDR3 nucleotides are TGTGCCAGCAGTGAAGCGTTGCGGACCGGGGAGCTGTTTTTT.

The rearrangement links TRBV19 to TRBJ1-1, with 8 bases that match TRBD1. The V and J ends lost 8 bases and 3 bases, in that order; junction bases with no gene match: 17. The CDR3 is 17 residues long. Germline V lookup: CDR1 LNHDA, CDR2 SQIVND (reference sequence). CDR3 nucleotide sequence: TGTGCCAGTGGTGACAGGGGAAAAATCGTAGAGGACACTGAAGCTTTCTTT. Residues: CASGDRGKIVEDTEAFF.

The rearrangement uses TRBV11-3 and TRBJ1-1; TRBD1 matches 8 bases. The CDR3 is 17 residues long. With V trimmed by 5 bases and J by 3 bases, 14 bases remained unmatched. Germline CDR1 SGHNT, CDR2 YENEEA. The CDR3: CASSPQDRVGTDTEAFF. CDR3 bases: TGTGCCAGCAGCCCCCAGGACAGGGTGGGAACCGACACTGAAGCTTTCTTT.

The rearrangement joins TRBV5-1 to TRBJ1-1, with D tentatively TRBD1 (5 bases). The ends were cut back, 4 bases at V and 2 bases at J, with 12 bases in the middle. The germline V gene encodes CDR1 SGHRS and CDR2 YFSETQ. This CDR3 has 14 residues. The CDR3 DNA follows: TGCGCCAGCAGCACCAGGGTGGGAAACACTGAAGCTTTCTTT. The encoded protein is CASSTRVGNTEAFF.

The chain has TRBV19 and TRBJ2-3, with 8 bases matching TRBD1. Unmatched junction bases numbered 11, after V lost 9 bases and J lost 3 bases. Germline CDR1 reads LNHDA; CDR2 reads SQIVND (reference sequence). The length of the CDR3 is 15 residues. The CDR3 region is CASRPQGAQTDTQYF. The CDR3 bases are TGTGCCAGCAGACCGCAGGGGGCTCAAACAGATACGCAGTATTTT.

The rearrangement uses TRBV9 and TRBJ1-4; D may be TRBD1 (5 bases). This CDR3 is built from 16 residues. V was shortened by 4 bases and J by 0 bases, with 13 bases between the two germline ends. Germline V gene lookup returns CDR1 SGDLS and CDR2 YYNGEE. The CDR3 protein is CASSPRGGATNEKLFF. CDR3 nucleotides: TGTGCCAGCAGCCCCCGGGGGGGTGCAACTAATGAAAAACTGTTTTTT. Full variable domain (missing parts from reference TRBV9 and TRBJ1-4): DSGVTQTPKHLITATGQRVTLRCSPRSGDLSVYWYQQSLDQGLQFLIQYYNGEERAKGNILERFSAQQFPDLHSELNLSSLELGDSALYFCASSPRGGATNEKLFFGSGTQLSVL.